These 20 T cell receptor beta chains were sequenced from one sample in a study of OX40 agonist ivuxolimab in advanced cancers. Data came from immunoSEQ multiplex PCR; TCRdb stores just in-frame clones and leaves some out. The table lists 65,000 to 85,000 clones, around nine tenths of them singletons. The material was CD4+ or CD8+ T cells sorted from blood, obtained in a trial of the OX40 agonist ivuxolimab. The receptors shown here come from an adult with an advanced solid tumor such as melanoma, head and neck, liver or kidney cancer.

This clone was seen a handful of times. V gene TRBV15 combines with J gene TRBJ2-7, with TRBD2 identical over 7 bases. The CDR3 has 15 amino acids. CDR1 LNHNV and CDR2 YYDKDF come from the germline V gene (reference sequence). With 3 bases clipped from V and 6 bases from J, the junction kept 11 bases outside the gene matches. Here the CDR3 reads CATSSHLGGTSEQYF. CDR3 nucleotide sequence: TGTGCCACCAGCAGCCACCTCGGGGGGACCTCCGAGCAGTACTTC. The whole variable domain, filled in from reference TRBV15 and TRBJ2-7, reads DAMVIQNPRYQVTQFGKPVTLSCSQTLNHNVMYWYQQKSSQAPKLLFHYYDKDFNNEADTPDNFQSRRPNTSFCFLDIRSPGLGDTAMYLCATSSHLGGTSEQYFGPGTRLTVT.

As DNA, the CDR3 is TGTGCCAGCAGCTTGGGAGTTCCAAGTCGGCGAGCTTTCTTT. It codes for CASSLGVPSRRAFF. The rearrangement uses TRBV7-2 and TRBJ1-1; unclear D gene. This CDR3 is built from 14 residues. Trimming took 3 bases from V and 10 from J, leaving 18 bases between them. The germline gives CDR1 SGHTA, CDR2 FQGNSA.

Here the CDR3 DNA reads TGCGCCAGCCGGATGACAGTGTCCACCGGGGAGCTGTTTTTT. Translated, it gives CASRMTVSTGELFF. The chain uses TRBV5-1 and TRBJ2-2; weak D call: TRBD1 (5 bases). This CDR3 spans 14 amino acids. V lost 7 bases to trimming and J lost 4 bases, with 14 bases between them. Germline loops: CDR1 SGHRS, CDR2 YFSETQ.

The chain links TRBV19 to TRBJ1-5; D is possibly TRBD1 (6 bases). Per the germline V gene, CDR1 is LNHDA and CDR2 is SQIVND (reference sequence). The V end was cut by 1 base, the J end by 5 bases, with 12 bases between. This CDR3 comprises 15 residues. The chain's CDR3 is CASSIGRGPDQPQHF. DNA for the CDR3: TGTGCCAGTAGTATAGGCAGGGGCCCCGATCAGCCCCAGCATTTT.

The chain uses TRBV5-4 and TRBJ1-3, with a possible D match to TRBD1 (6 bases). The CDR3 has 15 residues. Germline-derived CDR1 and CDR2 are SGHNT and YYREEE (reference sequence). V dropped 7 bases and J dropped 0 bases, with 14 bases sitting between them. The CDR3 sequence is CASQSGQRSGNTIYF. CDR3 sequence (DNA): TGTGCCAGCCAATCAGGACAGCGCTCTGGAAACACCATATATTTT.

The V gene is TRBV19, the J gene TRBJ2-2; D not certain. Trimming took off 8 bases at V and 6 bases at J, with 16 bases between the two ends. CDR3 length: 14 residues. Germline assignment: CDR1 LNHDA and CDR2 SQIVND (reference sequence). CDR3 sequence: CASRAVAQAGELFF. Written as DNA, the CDR3 is TGTGCCAGTCGGGCGGTGGCCCAGGCCGGGGAGCTGTTTTTT.

The chain recombines TRBV6-1 with TRBJ1-5; D is perhaps TRBD1 (5 bases). V shed 4 bases and J shed 5 bases, with 12 bases lying between them. This CDR3 has 14 residues. From germline, CDR1 is MNHNS and CDR2 SASEGT. The CDR3 loop is CASSGGNGDQPQHF. For the CDR3, the DNA is TGTGCCAGCAGTGGGGGGAATGGGGATCAGCCCCAGCATTTT.

The count of this clone is one. This rearrangement joins TRBV9 to TRBJ2-2; D unclear. The length of the CDR3 is 15 residues. Germline CDR1 is SGDLS and CDR2 is YYNGEE. Deletions cut 4 bases from V and 5 bases from J, with 15 bases between. The CDR3 is CASSPSSYRTGELFF. CDR3 DNA: TGTGCCAGCAGCCCCAGTAGTTACCGAACCGGGGAGCTGTTTTTT.

V usage is TRBV27 and J usage is TRBJ1-2; a possible D gene is TRBD1 (6 bases). The germline gives CDR1 MNHEY, CDR2 SMNVEV (reference sequence). The ends were cut back, 7 bases at V and 7 bases at J, with 22 bases in the middle. The CDR3 is 15 residues long. This CDR3 reads CASNPRGGTYVGYTF. The CDR3 DNA sequence: TGTGCCAGCAACCCCAGGGGAGGGACGTACGTTGGCTACACCTTC.

V and J are TRBV11-3 and TRBJ2-7; 10 bases fit TRBD1. Germline CDR1 reads SGHNT; CDR2 reads YENEEA. CDR3 length: 15 amino acids. J gave up 2 bases and V 2 bases, and 3 bases lay outside the gene matches. The CDR3 region has the DNA TGTGCCAGCAGCTTACCTGGACAGGGGGCCTACGAGCAGTACTTC. It translates to CASSLPGQGAYEQYF.

The V and J genes are TRBV29-1 and TRBJ2-4; 7 nucleotides agree with TRBD2. With 4 bases clipped from V and 3 bases from J, the junction kept 3 bases outside the gene matches. The germline V gene has CDR1 SQVTM and CDR2 ANQGSEA. The CDR3 length is 13 residues. CDR3 DNA: TGCAGCGTTGTTGGCGGGGGCAAAAACATTCAGTACTTC. Protein: CSVVGGGKNIQYF.

The chain has TRBV4-2 and TRBJ2-7, with 10 positions matching TRBD2. The CDR3 is 14 amino acids. Germline V gives CDR1 LGHNA, CDR2 YNFKEQ. The V segment lost 5 bases and the J segment 2 bases; nucleotides outside the gene matches: 3. DNA for the CDR3: TGTGCCAGCAGCAATGGACTAGCGGCCTACGAGCAGTACTTC. Translation gives CASSNGLAAYEQYF.

The gene calls are TRBV5-1 and TRBJ2-7; no reliable D call. Per the germline V gene, CDR1 is SGHRS and CDR2 is YFSETQ. V lost 9 bases, J lost 1 base, and 20 bases lay in between. The CDR3 runs 15 residues. CDR3 nucleotides: TGCGCCACCCACTTATCCCCGGCCAGATCCTACGAGCAGTACTTC. It is translated as CATHLSPARSYEQYF.

This chain links TRBV7-3 with TRBJ2-1; 8 bases align to TRBD1. This CDR3 comprises 15 residues. V was clipped by 4 bases and J by 3 bases; unmatched bases: 5. CDR1 is SGHTA and CDR2 is FQGTGA in the germline V gene. The CDR3 spells CASSSQGAIYNEQFF. The CDR3 coding sequence is TGTGCCAGCAGCTCCCAGGGGGCGATCTACAATGAGCAGTTCTTC.

This clone was recorded a few times. This chain joins TRBV2 and TRBJ1-5, with D unresolved. The germline gives CDR1 SNHLY, CDR2 FYNNEI. The CDR3 is 14 amino acids. Trimming removed 3 bases at V and 2 bases at J, with 8 bases between. The CDR3 protein is CASSEGMGNQPQHF. Here the CDR3 DNA reads TGTGCCAGCAGTGAGGGGATGGGCAATCAGCCCCAGCATTTT.

This rearrangement joins TRBV9 to TRBJ2-1; D gene uncertain. V was shortened by 0 bases and J by 7 bases, with 14 bases between the two germline ends. The germline CDR1 and CDR2 sequences are SGDLS and YYNGEE. The length of the CDR3 is 15 residues. CDR3 sequence (DNA): TGTGCCAGCAGCGTAGGGGCCGAAAGCTTGAATGAGCAGTTCTTC. It encodes CASSVGAESLNEQFF.

This sequence joins TRBV19 and TRBJ1-2; 9 bases fit TRBD1. In germline, CDR1 is LNHDA, CDR2 SQIVND (reference sequence). The CDR3 covers 14 residues. Trimming removed 6 bases from V and 5 bases from J; junction bases left unmatched: 7. CDR3 DNA sequence: TGTGCCAGTAGCCAACAGGGGGCGGGTTATGGCTACACCTTC. Translation: CASSQQGAGYGYTF.

The J gene is TRBJ2-3, the V gene TRBV6-4, with unresolved D. Trimming shortened V by 6 bases and J by 2 bases, and 12 bases separated the two germline ends. CDR3 length: 14 amino acids. Germline loops: CDR1 MRHNA, CDR2 SNTAGT. The CDR3: CASSKSPSTDTQYF. The CDR3 DNA reads TGTGCCAGCAGCAAGTCACCCTCCACAGATACGCAGTATTTT.

This sequence joins TRBV2 and TRBJ1-5; tentatively, D is TRBD1 (6 bases). Germline CDR1 and CDR2: SNHLY and FYNNEI. Trimming pared 8 bases from V and 2 bases from J, leaving 13 bases between. This CDR3 region has 14 residues. CDR3 region: CASGGQRGNQPQHF. Here the CDR3 DNA reads TGTGCCAGCGGAGGACAGAGGGGCAATCAGCCCCAGCATTTT.

J is TRBJ2-1 and V is TRBV11-3, with D uncertain. Trimming cost V 1 base and J 0 bases, with 7 bases left between them. CDR3 length: 15 residues. From germline, CDR1 is SGHNT and CDR2 YENEEA. The CDR3 DNA reads as TGTGCCAGCAGCTTAGGCTTTAGCTCCTACAATGAGCAGTTCTTC. As protein: CASSLGFSSYNEQFF.